This TCR beta chain was identified in a study of T cells expressing NK-cell markers. As for the study in general: Each TCR beta repertoire originated in sorted T cells that were CD3+CD56+NKG2C+, CD3+CD56+NKG2C- or CD3+CD56-NKG2C+. The authors sequenced eight donors, of whom seven were HCMV-seropositive and one was seronegative. Study-wide results and limits: The CD3+CD56-NKG2C+ fraction of a handful of donors was likewise dominated by these clonotypes.

A word on this clonotype: No antigen is known for it.

Reanalyzing the 5' RACE reads, TCRdb keeps one entry per CDR3 protein, without DNA. The sample has about 460,000 distinct CDR3 sequences; the top ten hold over 1.1%. The sample was blood T cells: a sorted CD56 or NKG2C T cell subset, CD4+ or CD8+ T cells, or bulk PBMC T cells (not recorded which). The sequence was obtained from a woman in her forties or fifties in good health.

CDR3 amino acids: CASSSRRDRAYEQYF. This chain uses TRBV5-1 with TRBJ2-7; the D gene TCRdb calls, TRBD1, cannot be checked with no DNA. This CDR3 spans 15 amino acids. Germline V CDR1 and CDR2: SGHRS, YFSETQ.